The 10 T cell receptor beta chains presented below share a single source sample, sequenced in a study of cytomegalovirus exposure and HLA in healthy donors (dated by TCRdb to the late 2010s). Library preparation employed the immunoSEQ multiplex PCR assay. TCRdb limited this immuneACCESS table to in-frame rearrangements with V and J called. A share of clones is missing; checked studies link under half to unresolved V genes, and the rest is unexplained. This sample holds some 110,000 clones; 88% were observed only once. The ten largest clones take up about 4.5% of the sample. The sequenced sample consisted of PBMCs. Source of these receptors: a man in his late teens or twenties in good health and CMV-seropositive.

The gene calls are TRBV6-5 and TRBJ2-7; D uncertain. Trimming removed 7 bases at V and 3 bases at J, with 13 bases between. Germline V CDR1 and CDR2: MNHEY, SVGAGI. The CDR3 spans 13 residues. This CDR3 is CASKSALSYEQYF. CDR3 in DNA: TGTGCCAGCAAATCCGCTTTGAGCTACGAGCAGTACTTC.

This chain links TRBV5-6 with TRBJ1-6; D uncertain. V was cut by 4 bases and J by 9 bases, with 14 bases left in between. CDR1 and CDR2 from the germline V gene are SGHDT and YYEEEE. The CDR3 contains 14 residues. CDR3 amino acids: CASSLGSLPSPLHF. The CDR3 bases are TGTGCCAGCAGCCTCGGGTCTCTCCCTTCACCCCTCCACTTT.

The rearrangement joins TRBV7-9 to TRBJ1-2; 8 nucleotides match TRBD1. J gave up 8 bases and V 7 bases, and 9 bases lay outside the gene matches. The CDR3 totals 13 residues. Germline values: CDR1 SEHNR, CDR2 FQNEAQ (reference sequence). The CDR3 is CASTGQGARGYTF. CDR3 bases: TGTGCCAGCACTGGGCAGGGGGCGCGAGGCTACACCTTC. Using reference TRBV7-9 and TRBJ1-2 for the parts outside the CDR3, the full variable domain is DTGVSQNPRHKITKRGQNVTFRCDPISEHNRLYWYRQTLGQGPEFLTYFQNEAQLEKSRLLSDRFSAERPKGSFSTLEIQRTEQGDSAMYLCASTGQGARGYTFGSGTRLTVV.

The chain is built from TRBV19 and TRBJ2-5; 12 bases are a match to TRBD2. With V trimmed by 8 bases and J by 5 bases, 9 bases remained unmatched. The CDR3 length is 15 residues. Germline assignment: CDR1 LNHDA and CDR2 SQIVND (reference sequence). The CDR3, as DNA: TGTGCCAGTCGGCCTAGCGGGGGGGCCTATGAGACCCAGTACTTC. Its translation: CASRPSGGAYETQYF. Full variable domain (missing parts from reference TRBV19 and TRBJ2-5): DGGITQSPKYLFRKEGQNVTLSCEQNLNHDAMYWYRQDPGQGLRLIYYSQIVNDFQKGDIAEGYSVSREKKESFPLTVTSAQKNPTAFYLCASRPSGGAYETQYFGPGTRLLVL.

The CDR3 DNA reads TGTGCCAGCAGCCGGGCCCCCGGGACTAGCGGGGGGTACTACGAGCAGTACTTC. This sequence encodes CASSRAPGTSGGYYEQYF. The V and J genes are TRBV5-4 and TRBJ2-7; 15 bases align to TRBD2. The trim removed 4 bases at V and 3 bases at J, leaving 11 bases unmatched. This CDR3 contains 18 residues. Per germline, CDR1 SGHNT and CDR2 YYREEE (reference sequence).

This chain uses TRBV28 with TRBJ2-7, with D maybe TRBD2 (6 bases). In germline, CDR1 is MDHEN, CDR2 SYDVKM. The CDR3 length is 14 residues. V was pared by 5 bases and J by 3 bases, with 14 bases between. CDR3: CASSPGGGIYEQYF. CDR3 coding DNA: TGTGCCAGCAGTCCGGGTGGGGGGATCTACGAGCAGTACTTC.

The chain is built from TRBV27 and TRBJ1-2, with D maybe TRBD1 (6 bases). Trimming left V 5 bases short and J 4 bases short, with 14 bases between. The CDR3 is 14 residues long. Germline CDR1 and CDR2: MNHEY and SMNVEV (reference sequence). The CDR3 DNA follows: TGTGCCAGCAGTATACAGGGTCGGGGCTATGGCTACACCTTC. It yields the protein CASSIQGRGYGYTF.

The chain links TRBV5-1 to TRBJ2-7; 8 nucleotides match TRBD1. Germline CDR1 is SGHRS and CDR2 is YFSETQ. The CDR3 runs to 16 residues. The ends lost 4 bases at V and 0 bases at J; junction bases unmatched: 9. CDR3 in amino acids: CASSPPPGQASYEQYF. The DNA for the CDR3 is TGCGCCAGCAGCCCACCACCGGGACAGGCCTCCTACGAGCAGTACTTC.

The CDR3, as DNA: TGTGCCAGCAGTTTGAGGGGGCCGGCTAACTATGGCTACACCTTC. Translation gives CASSLRGPANYGYTF. J is TRBJ1-2 and V is TRBV27; TRBD1 matches 7 bases. Germline V gene lookup returns CDR1 MNHEY and CDR2 SMNVEV (reference sequence). V shed 3 bases and J 0 bases; nucleotides not matched to a gene: 4. The CDR3 spans 15 residues.

The rearrangement links TRBV18 to TRBJ2-6, with D hard to call. The germline CDR1 and CDR2 sequences are KGHSH and LQKENI. The CDR3 runs to 15 residues. The germline V and J ends were trimmed by 3 bases and 2 bases, with 8 bases remaining between them. This CDR3 is CASSPTGTGANVLTF. As DNA, the CDR3 is TGTGCCAGCTCACCGACGGGTACTGGGGCCAACGTCCTGACTTTC. The full variable domain, completed using reference TRBV18 and TRBJ2-6, is NAGVMQNPRHLVRRRGQEARLRCSPMKGHSHVYWYRQLPEEGLKFMVYLQKENIIDESGMPKERFSAEFPKEGPSILRIQQVVRGDSAAYFCASSPTGTGANVLTFGAGSRLTVL.